The 27 T cell receptor beta chains given below trace back to one sample, sequenced in a study of CD8 T cells in ankylosing spondylitis (dated by TCRdb to the late 2010s). General conclusions and limits of the study: Blood from ankylosing spondylitis patients appeared to be characterized by a TCR beta motif composed of about eight highly homologous amino acid variants.

Receptor libraries were prepared by 5' RACE. The instrument given in TCRdb is Illumina HiSeq 2500. The raw public data were reprocessed by TCRdb itself: fastp quality trimming at Q25, MiXCR clonotype calling, in-frame beta chains only. Rows with a matching CDR3 protein are joined into one entry that keeps the most common DNA and genes. The sample table lists approximately 400,000 distinct CDR3 sequences, 20% to 30% of them with a count of one. The ten largest clones add up to about 1% of the sample. These receptors' antigens are unknown. Sequencing was done on a sample of blood, either unsorted or a sorted T cell fraction (not recorded which). The source of these receptors is a male donor with ankylosing spondylitis.

The rearrangement uses TRBV14 and TRBJ2-2; 9 positions agree with TRBD2. This CDR3 region has 13 residues. The junction had 6 bases not matched to a gene; V was cut back by 5 bases and J by 11 bases. The V gene's germline CDR1 is SGHDN and CDR2 FVKESK. CDR3 nucleotide sequence: TGTGCCAGCAGCGAAATTAGCGGGAGTGAGCTGTTTTTT. Translation gives CASSEISGSELFF.

The rearrangement uses TRBV20-1 and TRBJ1-2; 7 bases map to TRBD1. V trimming: 5 bases; J trimming: 4 bases; junction bases outside the gene matches: 4. CDR3 length equals 12 residues. The germline CDR1 and CDR2 sequences are DFQATT and SNEGSKA (reference sequence). CDR3 loop: CSAGRDSYGYTF. In nucleotides, the CDR3 is TGCAGTGCTGGACGGGACAGCTATGGCTACACCTTC.

This chain uses TRBV7-9 with TRBJ2-2; 7 bases match TRBD2. Germline assignment: CDR1 SEHNR and CDR2 FQNEAQ (reference sequence). J gave up 4 bases and V 5 bases, and 4 bases lay outside the gene matches. The CDR3 is 14 residues long. In nucleotides, the CDR3 is TGTGCCAGCAGCCCTTGGGGGGGCACCGGGGAGCTGTTTTTT. Translation gives CASSPWGGTGELFF.

CDR3 protein: CASGLAGGTEQFF. For the CDR3, the DNA is TGTGCCAGTGGACTAGCGGGAGGGACTGAGCAGTTCTTC. The chain links TRBV2 to TRBJ2-1; TRBD2 agrees at 15 bases. V trimming: 9 bases; J trimming: 9 bases; junction bases outside the gene matches: 3. This CDR3 spans 13 amino acids. Germline V CDR1 and CDR2: SNHLY, FYNNEI.

This clonotype occurred a few times. The V and J genes are TRBV20-1 and TRBJ2-1; D is uncertain. The length of the CDR3 is 15 residues. Trimming took 0 bases from V and 6 from J, leaving 15 bases between them. The germline V gene encodes CDR1 DFQATT and CDR2 SNEGSKA (reference sequence). The CDR3 DNA is TGCAGTGCTAGAGATTTCCGACTGCCAGCCAATGAGCAGTTCTTC. This gives the protein CSARDFRLPANEQFF.

This chain joins TRBV5-1 and TRBJ2-5; the D is unclear. Trimming shortened V by 2 bases and J by 4 bases, and 9 bases separated the two germline ends. This CDR3 contains 13 residues. Germline V gene data show CDR1 as SGHRS and CDR2 as YFSETQ. CDR3 DNA sequence: TGCGCCAGCAGCTTCTCGAAGCCAGAGACCCAGTACTTC. Protein sequence: CASSFSKPETQYF. Using reference TRBV5-1 and TRBJ2-5 for the parts outside the CDR3, the full variable domain is KAGVTQTPRYLIKTRGQQVTLSCSPISGHRSVSWYQQTPGQGLQFLFEYFSETQRNKGNFPGRFSGRQFSNSRSEMNVSTLELGDSALYLCASSFSKPETQYFGPGTRLLVL.

This clonotype was seen only a few times. This chain links TRBV20-1 with TRBJ2-2; possibly TRBD2 for D (6 bases). V lost 3 bases to trimming and J lost 6 bases, with 20 bases between them. This CDR3 is 16 amino acids long. Germline lookup yields CDR1 DFQATT and CDR2 SNEGSKA (reference sequence). The CDR3 is CSASDMEGLSAGELFF. CDR3 nucleotide sequence: TGCAGTGCTAGTGATATGGAGGGATTGTCCGCCGGGGAGCTGTTTTTT.

The gene calls are TRBV10-3 and TRBJ2-1; 8 nucleotides match TRBD2. V shed 6 bases, J shed 6 bases, and the junction held 10 bases outside the gene matches. Germline V gene lookup returns CDR1 ENHRY and CDR2 SYGVKD. The CDR3 runs to 15 residues. The CDR3 reads CAISAQGREGNEQFF. The CDR3 region has the DNA TGTGCCATCAGCGCACAGGGACGGGAGGGCAATGAGCAGTTCTTC.

The J gene is TRBJ2-7, the V gene TRBV7-9; D gene uncertain. Germline V gives CDR1 SEHNR, CDR2 FQNEAQ (reference sequence). This CDR3 region has 13 residues. Deletions cut 1 base from V and 6 bases from J, with 10 bases between. The CDR3 is CASSLDTAGEQYV. As DNA, the CDR3 is TGTGCCAGCAGCTTAGATACCGCAGGCGAGCAGTACGTC.

This chain joins TRBV5-1 and TRBJ2-3, with 7 nucleotides matching TRBD1. The CDR3 has 16 amino acids. The J segment lost 2 bases and the V segment lost 0 bases, leaving 6 bases of the junction unmatched. CDR1 SGHRS and CDR2 YFSETQ come from the germline V gene. CDR3 nucleotides: TGCGCCAGCAGCTTGGACTACAGGGGAACCACAGATACGCAGTATTTT. It specifies CASSLDYRGTTDTQYF.

This clonotype was detected many times. This sequence joins TRBV5-1 and TRBJ2-3; maybe TRBD1 (5 bases). CDR1 SGHRS and CDR2 YFSETQ come from the germline V gene. V dropped 0 bases and J dropped 7 bases, with 15 bases sitting between them. The CDR3 has 15 residues. DNA for the CDR3: TGCGCCAGCAGCTTGGGGTCAGGGTTCAGGTATACGCAGTATTTT. It yields the protein CASSLGSGFRYTQYF. The whole variable domain, remainder taken from reference TRBV5-1 and TRBJ2-3, is KAGVTQTPRYLIKTRGQQVTLSCSPISGHRSVSWYQQTPGQGLQFLFEYFSETQRNKGNFPGRFSGRQFSNSRSEMNVSTLELGDSALYLCASSLGSGFRYTQYFGPGTRLTVL.

This clonotype was seen a few times. The rearrangement joins TRBV20-1 to TRBJ2-3; TRBD2 matches at 7 bases. CDR3 size: 15 residues. The germline V gene has CDR1 DFQATT and CDR2 SNEGSKA (reference sequence). V was pared by 0 bases and J by 4 bases, with 7 bases of the junction left unmatched. The CDR3 region is CSARDGRSPPDTQYF. For the CDR3, the DNA is TGCAGTGCTAGAGACGGGAGGAGCCCCCCAGATACGCAGTATTTT.

This clonotype was counted a few times. The V and J genes are TRBV12-3 or TRBV12-4 and TRBJ2-1, with D possibly being TRBD1 or TRBD2 (6 bases each). This CDR3 contains 15 residues. V was trimmed by 6 bases and J by 2 bases, leaving 14 bases between them. The CDR3 loop reads CASSLQGGAYNEQFF. The CDR3 region has the DNA TGTGCCAGCAGCCTACAGGGAGGCGCCTACAATGAGCAGTTCTTC.

This clonotype has only a few counts. This chain links TRBV25-1 with TRBJ2-7, with 14 nucleotides matching TRBD2. Per germline, CDR1 MGHDK and CDR2 SYGVNS. The CDR3 consists of 15 residues. The V segment lost 4 bases and the J segment 3 bases; nucleotides outside the gene matches: 2. CDR3 DNA sequence: TGTGCCAGCAGTGCCGGGACTAGCGGGAGCTACGAGCAGTACTTC. Translation gives CASSAGTSGSYEQYF.

The chain recombines TRBV18 with TRBJ2-1; D perhaps matches TRBD1 (6 bases). V lost 6 bases to trimming and J lost 5 bases, with 14 bases between them. CDR1 KGHSH and CDR2 LQKENI come from the germline V gene. This CDR3 contains 14 residues. The CDR3 bases are TGTGCCAGCTCTCCTCAGCGGACAGACAATGAGCAGTTCTTC. Translating gives CASSPQRTDNEQFF.

The chain carries TRBV2 and TRBJ2-1; D is uncertain. V was clipped by 5 bases and J by 9 bases, with 14 bases between them. CDR1 SNHLY and CDR2 FYNNEI come from the germline V gene. This CDR3 contains 13 residues. For the CDR3, the DNA is TGTGCCAGCAGTACGGCTAGTGTGGGTGAGCAGTTCTTC. It specifies CASSTASVGEQFF.

This clonotype has just a few counts. This rearrangement joins TRBV3-1 to TRBJ2-3; tentatively, D is TRBD1 (6 bases). Germline lookup yields CDR1 LGHDT and CDR2 YNNKEL (reference sequence). The CDR3 is 13 amino acids. Trimming took off 2 bases at V and 3 bases at J, with 6 bases between the two ends. CDR3 sequence reads: CASSQTGTDTQYF. The CDR3 region has the DNA TGTGCCAGCAGCCAAACAGGGACAGATACGCAGTATTTT.

This clonotype showed up just a few times. The DNA of the CDR3 is TGTGCCAGCAGCCAAGGGTTCCCTCGGCAGTTCTTC. It encodes CASSQGFPRQFF. This rearrangement joins TRBV3-1 to TRBJ2-1, with D uncertain. This CDR3 spans 12 amino acids. V shed 1 base and J shed 12 bases, with 10 bases lying between them. Germline values: CDR1 LGHDT, CDR2 YNNKEL (reference sequence).

V and J are TRBV6-1 and TRBJ2-5; possible D gene TRBD2, 6 bases. The V end lost 4 bases, the J end lost 5 bases, and 17 bases lay between the germline ends. This CDR3 has 15 residues. Germline V CDR1 and CDR2: MNHNS, SASEGT. DNA of the CDR3: TGTGCCAGCAGTGTTGCCGGGACTGAGGGGGAGACCCAGTACTTC. Translating gives CASSVAGTEGETQYF.

Points on this clonotype: A read error may account for a junction end that differs from germline. V gene TRBV14 combines with J gene TRBJ2-7, with 7 bases aligning to TRBD1. The CDR3 extends over 13 amino acids. The germline CDR1 and CDR2 sequences are SGHDN and FVKESK. Here the CDR3 reads CASSSPSRDSWRF. CDR3 nucleotide sequence: TGTGCCAGCAGCTCTCCTTCCCGGGACAGTTGGCGCTTC.

The chain joins TRBV7-2 to TRBJ2-1; perhaps TRBD2 as D (5 bases). The CDR3 extends over 15 amino acids. Germline lookup yields CDR1 SGHTA and CDR2 FQGNSA. V lost 5 bases to trimming and J lost 0 bases, with 11 bases between them. As DNA, the CDR3 is TGTGCCAGCAGCCGTGGACTCCCCTCCTACAATGAGCAGTTCTTC. It specifies CASSRGLPSYNEQFF.

The count of this clonotype is one. The chain carries TRBV20-1 and TRBJ1-6; D ambiguous. The germline gives CDR1 DFQATT, CDR2 SNEGSKA (reference sequence). Trimming shortened V by 8 bases and J by 6 bases, and 14 bases separated the two germline ends. This CDR3 region has 13 residues. The CDR3 nucleotides read TGCAGTCGGGAGGAGGTCGTTAATTCACCCCTCCACTTT. The encoded protein is CSREEVVNSPLHF.

The chain has TRBV7-2 and TRBJ1-3; perhaps TRBD1 as D (6 bases). The V gene lost 2 bases and the J gene lost 0 bases, with 11 bases spanning the gap. Germline-derived CDR1 and CDR2 are SGHTA and FQGNSA. The CDR3 sequence is 16 residues long. The CDR3: CASSLTAGVSGNTIYF. As DNA, the CDR3 is TGTGCCAGCAGCTTAACAGCAGGGGTCTCTGGAAACACCATATATTTT.

The rearrangement links TRBV11-1 to TRBJ2-5, with 13 bases fitting TRBD2. In germline, CDR1 is SGHAT, CDR2 FQDESV (reference sequence). The trim removed 5 bases at V and 4 bases at J, leaving 13 bases unmatched. The CDR3 loop spans 18 amino acids. The CDR3 nucleotides are TGTGCCAGCAGCCCGACCCTACTAGCGGGAGGGAGTTCAGAGACCCAGTACTTC. Its translation is CASSPTLLAGGSSETQYF.

Only a few counts were recorded for this clonotype. The rearrangement joins TRBV29-1 to TRBJ1-1, with 8 bases lining up with TRBD1. Per germline, CDR1 SQVTM and CDR2 ANQGSEA. J gave up 5 bases and V 5 bases, and 7 bases lay outside the gene matches. CDR3 length: 13 residues. The CDR3 DNA reads TGCAGCGTTAAGGACAGGGTATCGACTGAAGCTTTCTTT. Protein: CSVKDRVSTEAFF.

This clonotype occurred a few times. The chain recombines TRBV5-1 with TRBJ2-5; D perhaps matches TRBD1 (7 bases). Germline V CDR1 and CDR2: SGHRS, YFSETQ. The V end lost 5 bases, the J end lost 5 bases, and 19 bases lay between the germline ends. This CDR3 spans 15 amino acids. CDR3 nucleotide sequence: TGCGCCAGCAGATACGGAGGGGGCGGCGTTGAGACCCAGTACTTC. Protein product: CASRYGGGGVETQYF. Variable domain in full (rest from reference TRBV5-1 and TRBJ2-5): KAGVTQTPRYLIKTRGQQVTLSCSPISGHRSVSWYQQTPGQGLQFLFEYFSETQRNKGNFPGRFSGRQFSNSRSEMNVSTLELGDSALYLCASRYGGGGVETQYFGPGTRLLVL.

The sample holds a few counts of this clonotype. This sequence joins TRBV11-2 and TRBJ2-1; a possible D gene is TRBD2 (6 bases). This CDR3 is built from 14 residues. Germline V lookup: CDR1 SGHAT, CDR2 FQNNGV. V lost 5 bases, J lost 8 bases, and 16 bases lay in between. This chain's CDR3 is CASSLRRAGDEQFF. CDR3 in DNA: TGTGCCAGCAGCCTCCGGAGGGCCGGGGATGAGCAGTTCTTC.